This is a list of T cell receptor beta chains from one sample in a study of pediatric ulcerative colitis. Clones were sequenced by immunoSEQ multiplex PCR, and TCRdb holds only the in-frame ones, with some missing. The data hold 35,000 or so clones, with around four fifths observed a single time. Specimen: gut tissue. These receptors came from a boy aged 5-17 years with moderate ulcerative colitis. CDR3s include the opening cysteine and the closing phenylalanine or tryptophan.

>TRBV5-1|TRBJ2-1
CASSPRRSGSYNEQFF
>TRBV7-8|TRBJ1-6
CASSLVGQYTLHF
>TRBV5-6|TRBJ2-7
CASSFGGTLGYEQYF
>TRBV21-1|TRBJ1-1
CASSIGDKIHEAFF
>TRBV20-1|TRBJ1-2
CSASMNYGYTF
>TRBV4-2|TRBJ2-7
CASSQDLGSGSGEQYF
>TRBV18|TRBJ2-7
CASSPRGGEQYF
>TRBV6-6|TRBJ2-2
CASSSPESKTGELFF
>TRBV11-1|TRBJ2-3
CASSLGASGGAIDTQYF
>TRBV7-2|TRBJ1-6
CASSLVVGLGSPLHF
>TRBV19|TRBJ1-2
CASSIRVYGYGYTF
>TRBV28|TRBJ2-3
CASSPQRLAGGDTQYF
>TRBV5-1|TRBJ2-1
CASSFRKGSYNEQFF
>TRBV4-1|TRBJ2-1
CASSQGKARSSYNEQFF
>TRBV5-1|TRBJ2-7
CASSDSYEQYF
>TRBV7-5|TRBJ2-3
CARRPNRVDTQYF
>TRBV6-1|TRBJ2-2
CASRTGGQTGELFF
>TRBV9|TRBJ1-5
CASSSTPVQPQHF
>TRBV19|TRBJ1-1
CASSRRTGVLRNTEAFF
>TRBV15|TRBJ2-7
CATSRDRSEQYF
>TRBV9|TRBJ1-1
CASRPGPNTEAFF
>TRBV7-9|TRBJ2-1
CASSIYGREFDEQFF
>TRBV15|TRBJ2-7
CATSRGQVYEQYF
>TRBV7-2|TRBJ2-7
CASSPKGESYEQYF
>TRBV6-1|TRBJ2-7
CASSMGGQGLVIYF
>TRBV5-6|TRBJ2-3
CASSLNTDTQYF
>TRBV5-1|TRBJ2-2
CASSLARSGTPSTGELFF
>TRBV7-2|TRBJ1-2
CASSVRQGFGYGYTF
>TRBV6-5|TRBJ1-4
CASSYSRGYGEKLFF
>TRBV2|TRBJ2-7
CASTGAYEQYF
>TRBV19|TRBJ2-5
CASSIFLGLETQYF